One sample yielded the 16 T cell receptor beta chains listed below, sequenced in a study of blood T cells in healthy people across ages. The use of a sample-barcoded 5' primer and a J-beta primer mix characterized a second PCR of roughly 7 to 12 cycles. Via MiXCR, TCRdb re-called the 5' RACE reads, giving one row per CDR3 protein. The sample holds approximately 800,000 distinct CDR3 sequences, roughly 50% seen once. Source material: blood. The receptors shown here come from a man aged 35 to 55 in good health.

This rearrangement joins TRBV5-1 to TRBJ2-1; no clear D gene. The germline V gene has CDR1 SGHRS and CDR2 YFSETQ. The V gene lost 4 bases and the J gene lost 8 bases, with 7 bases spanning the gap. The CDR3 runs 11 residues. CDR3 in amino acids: CASSQLDEQFF. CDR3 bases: TGCGCCAGCAGCCAGCTTGATGAGCAGTTCTTC.

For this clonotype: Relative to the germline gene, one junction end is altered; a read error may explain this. In nucleotides, the CDR3 is TGCGCCGGCAGCGTAACGAGCGGAGGGGATACCGGGGAGCTGTTTTTT. Encoded protein: CAGSVTSGGDTGELFF. The V gene is TRBV5-1, the J gene TRBJ2-2; possible D gene TRBD2, 6 bases. Germline V gene data show CDR1 as SGHRS and CDR2 as YFSETQ. The CDR3 runs 16 residues.

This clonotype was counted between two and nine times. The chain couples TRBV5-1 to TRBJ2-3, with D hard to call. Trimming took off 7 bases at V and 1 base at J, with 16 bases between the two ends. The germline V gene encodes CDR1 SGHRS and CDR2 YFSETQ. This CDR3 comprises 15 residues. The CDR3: CASSRGTTGTDTQYF. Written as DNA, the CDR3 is TGCGCCAGCTCCCGAGGCACCACCGGCACAGATACGCAGTATTTT.

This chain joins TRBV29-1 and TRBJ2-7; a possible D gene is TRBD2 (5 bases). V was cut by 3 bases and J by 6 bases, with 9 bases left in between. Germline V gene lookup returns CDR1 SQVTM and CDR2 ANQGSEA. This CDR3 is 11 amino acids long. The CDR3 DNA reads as TGCAGCGTTGATGATCGGGGCGAGCAGTACTTC. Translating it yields CSVDDRGEQYF.

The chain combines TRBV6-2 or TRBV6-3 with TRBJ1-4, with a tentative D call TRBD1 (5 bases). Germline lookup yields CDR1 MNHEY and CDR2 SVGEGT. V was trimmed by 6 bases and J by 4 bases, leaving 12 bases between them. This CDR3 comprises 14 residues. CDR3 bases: TGTGCCAGCAGGAACAGGAGAGTTAATGAAAAACTGTTTTTT. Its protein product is CASRNRRVNEKLFF.

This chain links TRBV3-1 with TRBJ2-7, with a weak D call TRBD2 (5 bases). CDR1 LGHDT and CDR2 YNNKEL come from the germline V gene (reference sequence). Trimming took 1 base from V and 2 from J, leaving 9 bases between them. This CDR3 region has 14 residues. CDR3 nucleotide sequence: TGTGCCAGCAGCCAAGTTTCGGGAACCTACGAGCAGTACTTC. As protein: CASSQVSGTYEQYF.

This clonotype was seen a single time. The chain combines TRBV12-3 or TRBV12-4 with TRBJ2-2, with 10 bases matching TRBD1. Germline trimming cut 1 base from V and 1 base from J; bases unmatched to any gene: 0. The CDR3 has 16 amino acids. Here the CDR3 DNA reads TGTGCCAGCAGTTTAGGGACAGGGGGGAACACCGGGGAGCTGTTTTTT. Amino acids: CASSLGTGGNTGELFF.

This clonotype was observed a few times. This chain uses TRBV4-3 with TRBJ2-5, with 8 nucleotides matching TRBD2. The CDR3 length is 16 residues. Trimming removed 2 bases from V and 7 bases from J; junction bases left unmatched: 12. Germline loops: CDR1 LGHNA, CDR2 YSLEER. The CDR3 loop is CASSQTSGTSLGTQYF. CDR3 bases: TGCGCCAGCAGCCAAACTAGCGGAACCTCCCTGGGGACCCAGTACTTC.

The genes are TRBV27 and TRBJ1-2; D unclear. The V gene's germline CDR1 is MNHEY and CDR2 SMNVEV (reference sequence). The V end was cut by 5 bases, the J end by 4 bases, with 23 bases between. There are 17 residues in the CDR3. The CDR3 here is CASSQTTAGGLGYGYTF. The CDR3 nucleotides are TGTGCCAGCAGTCAGACAACGGCTGGAGGGCTGGGCTATGGCTACACCTTC.

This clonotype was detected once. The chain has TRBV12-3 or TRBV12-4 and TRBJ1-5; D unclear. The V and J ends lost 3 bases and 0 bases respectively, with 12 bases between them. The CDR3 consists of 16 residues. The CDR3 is CASSFWATDSNQPQHF. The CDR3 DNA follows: TGTGCCAGCAGTTTTTGGGCTACAGATAGCAATCAGCCCCAGCATTTT.

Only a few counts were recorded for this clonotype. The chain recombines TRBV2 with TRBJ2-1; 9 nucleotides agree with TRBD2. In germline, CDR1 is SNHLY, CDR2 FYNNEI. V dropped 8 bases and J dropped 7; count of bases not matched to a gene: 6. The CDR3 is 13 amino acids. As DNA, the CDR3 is TGTGCCAGCCGCGGGAGGGCTGGGAATGAGCAGTTCTTC. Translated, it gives CASRGRAGNEQFF.

The CDR3 region has the DNA TGCAGTGCTAGAGCTACTATTTCGGGGTGGGGCTATGGCTACACCTTC. This codes for CSARATISGWGYGYTF. This chain joins TRBV20-1 and TRBJ1-2; D not certain. This CDR3 has 16 amino acids. V was cut by 1 base and J by 4 bases, with 19 bases left in between. Looked up from germline, CDR1 is DFQATT and CDR2 is SNEGSKA (reference sequence).

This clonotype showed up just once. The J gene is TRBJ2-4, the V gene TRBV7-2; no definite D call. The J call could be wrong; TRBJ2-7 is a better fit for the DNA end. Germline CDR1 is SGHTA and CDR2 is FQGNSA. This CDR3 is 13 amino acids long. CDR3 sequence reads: CASSLNKPYEQYF. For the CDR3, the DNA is TGTGCCAGCAGCTTAAATAAACCCTACGAGCAGTACTTC.

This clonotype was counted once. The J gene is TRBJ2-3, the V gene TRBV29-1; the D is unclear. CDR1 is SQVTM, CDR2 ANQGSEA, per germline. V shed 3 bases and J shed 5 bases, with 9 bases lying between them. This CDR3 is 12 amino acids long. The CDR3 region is CSVDAQKDTQYF. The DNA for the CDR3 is TGCAGCGTTGACGCCCAGAAAGATACGCAGTATTTT.

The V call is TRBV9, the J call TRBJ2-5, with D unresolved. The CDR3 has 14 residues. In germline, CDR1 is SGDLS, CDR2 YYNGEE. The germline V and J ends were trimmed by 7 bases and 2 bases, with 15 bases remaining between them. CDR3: CASGVGWEQETQYF. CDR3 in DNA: TGTGCCAGCGGGGTAGGATGGGAACAAGAGACCCAGTACTTC.

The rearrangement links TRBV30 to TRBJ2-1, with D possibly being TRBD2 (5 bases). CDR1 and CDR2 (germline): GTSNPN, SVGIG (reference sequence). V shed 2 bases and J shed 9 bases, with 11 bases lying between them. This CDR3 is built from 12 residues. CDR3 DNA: TGTGCCTGGAGTTTTGGGAGCCCTGAGCAGTTCTTC. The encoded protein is CAWSFGSPEQFF.